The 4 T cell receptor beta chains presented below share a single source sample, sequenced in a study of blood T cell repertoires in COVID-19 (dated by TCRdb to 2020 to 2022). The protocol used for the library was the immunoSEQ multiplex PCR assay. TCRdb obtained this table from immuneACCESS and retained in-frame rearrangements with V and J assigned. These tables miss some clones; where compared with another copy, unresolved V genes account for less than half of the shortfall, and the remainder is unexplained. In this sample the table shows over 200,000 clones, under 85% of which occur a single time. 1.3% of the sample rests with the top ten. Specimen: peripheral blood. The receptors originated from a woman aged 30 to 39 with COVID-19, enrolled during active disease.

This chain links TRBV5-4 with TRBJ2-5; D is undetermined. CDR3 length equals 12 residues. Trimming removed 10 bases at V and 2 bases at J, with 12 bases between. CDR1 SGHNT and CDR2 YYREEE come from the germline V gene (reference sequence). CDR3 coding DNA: TGTGCCGGCGGCGAGACTCAAGAGACCCAGTACTTC. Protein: CAGGETQETQYF.

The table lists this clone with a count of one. The DNA of the CDR3 is TGTGCCAGCAGTATCAGGGGGTCGGAGTCACCCCTCCACTTT. Encoded protein: CASSIRGSESPLHF. The chain has TRBV6-6 and TRBJ1-6, with TRBD1 matching 7 bases. The CDR3 runs to 14 residues. Unmatched junction bases numbered 8, after V lost 5 bases and J lost 10 bases. Germline CDR1 reads MNHNY; CDR2 reads SVGAGI (reference sequence).

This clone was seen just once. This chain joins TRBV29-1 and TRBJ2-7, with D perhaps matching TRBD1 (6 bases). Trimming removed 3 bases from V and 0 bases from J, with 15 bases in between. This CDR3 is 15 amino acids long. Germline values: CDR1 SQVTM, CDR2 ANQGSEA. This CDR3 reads CSVDGSGANSYEQYF. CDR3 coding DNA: TGCAGCGTTGACGGTTCAGGGGCGAACTCCTACGAGCAGTACTTC.

CDR3 loop: CAWIHAGTANYGYTF. DNA of the CDR3: TGTGCCTGGATTCACGCCGGGACAGCTAACTATGGCTACACCTTC. This rearrangement joins TRBV30 to TRBJ1-2; TRBD1 matches 7 bases. The CDR3 is 15 amino acids. V lost 4 bases, J lost 0 bases, and 8 bases stayed unmatched. CDR1 is GTSNPN, CDR2 SVGIG, per germline (reference sequence).